These 18 T cell receptor beta chains were all obtained from the same sample, sequenced in a study of T cells after posttransplantation cyclophosphamide. Sequenced by immunoSEQ multiplex PCR; TCRdb stores in-frame clones only, minus some. The sample was found to contain tens of thousands of clones, and every one recurs. The specimen sequenced was PBMCs. These receptors were taken from a man aged 35 to 55 in good health, CMV-negative, and a related stem cell transplant donor.

This clone occurred many times. The chain is built from TRBV5-6 and TRBJ1-6, with D possibly TRBD1 on 5 matching bases. The V and J ends lost 4 bases and 4 bases respectively, with 15 bases between them. The germline gives CDR1 SGHDT, CDR2 YYEEEE. This CDR3 comprises 16 residues. The chain's CDR3 is CASSVFPQAYNSPLHF. As DNA, the CDR3 is TGTGCCAGCAGCGTTTTCCCACAGGCTTATAATTCACCCCTCCACTTT.

There are many counts of this clone. V and J are TRBV4-3 and TRBJ2-3, with 11 bases aligning to TRBD2. V gave up 2 bases and J gave up 7 bases; unmatched junction bases: 5. Germline V CDR1 and CDR2: LGHNA, YSLEER. CDR3 length: 15 residues. In nucleotides, the CDR3 is TGCGCCAGCAGCCAAACTAGCGGGAGTGGCCATACGCAGTATTTT. Residues: CASSQTSGSGHTQYF.

This clone was seen ten or more times. The rearrangement joins TRBV10-3 to TRBJ1-1; possibly TRBD1 for D (5 bases). CDR1 ENHRY and CDR2 SYGVKD come from the germline V gene. This CDR3 has 15 amino acids. The V and J ends lost 0 bases and 5 bases respectively, with 13 bases between them. The CDR3 DNA reads TGTGCCATCAGTGAGTCGCCCTCGGGGGGGACTGAAGCTTTCTTT. Translated: CAISESPSGGTEAFF.

This clone was found many times. The chain carries TRBV7-9 and TRBJ1-1, with 8 bases that match TRBD1. V lost 5 bases to trimming and J lost 3 bases; unmatched junction nucleotides: 8. The CDR3 consists of 15 residues. Germline loops: CDR1 SEHNR, CDR2 FQNEAQ (reference sequence). CDR3 in DNA: TGTGCCAGCAGCCCCTTGGGACAGGTGGACACTGAAGCTTTCTTT. Translating gives CASSPLGQVDTEAFF.

Many counts were recorded for this clone. The chain recombines TRBV7-2 with TRBJ2-7; 8 nucleotides agree with TRBD1. Per germline, CDR1 SGHTA and CDR2 FQGNSA. The CDR3 is made up of 15 amino acids. The V and J ends lost 1 base and 4 bases, in that order; junction bases with no gene match: 6. The CDR3 DNA follows: TGTGCCAGCAGCTTAGGGACAGGGACCCTTTACGAGCAGTACTTC. Protein product: CASSLGTGTLYEQYF.

The table lists this clone with many counts. This chain links TRBV7-9 with TRBJ1-2, with a weak D call TRBD1 (5 bases). The CDR3 has 13 amino acids. Trimming took 1 base from V and 7 from J, leaving 10 bases between them. Germline values: CDR1 SEHNR, CDR2 FQNEAQ (reference sequence). CDR3 sequence reads: CASSLGEQGGYTF. The CDR3 DNA is TGTGCCAGCAGCTTAGGAGAGCAGGGTGGCTACACCTTC.

This clone was seen at least ten times. The rearrangement joins TRBV27 to TRBJ2-3; a weak D match, TRBD2 (5 bases). CDR3 size: 14 residues. In germline, CDR1 is MNHEY, CDR2 SMNVEV (reference sequence). Trimming cost V 3 bases and J 3 bases, with 10 bases left between them. CDR3 residues: CASSLWGDTDTQYF. CDR3 DNA: TGTGCCAGCAGTTTGTGGGGAGATACAGATACGCAGTATTTT.

This clone was observed at least ten times. The chain is built from TRBV6-5 and TRBJ2-7; the match to TRBD1 covers 8 bases. Unmatched junction bases numbered 11, after V lost 6 bases and J lost 4 bases. Per the germline V gene, CDR1 is MNHEY and CDR2 is SVGAGI. The CDR3 sequence is 15 residues long. The DNA for the CDR3 is TGTGCCAGCAGGGACGACAGGGGAGGTTTGTACGAGCAGTACTTC. This codes for CASRDDRGGLYEQYF.

This clone was seen a handful of times. The CDR3 is CASSRRGINTEAFF. CDR3 sequence (DNA): TGTGCCAGCAGCCGCAGGGGCATTAACACTGAAGCTTTCTTT. This chain connects TRBV6-1 to TRBJ1-1; tentatively, D is TRBD1 (6 bases). The V and J ends lost 6 bases and 2 bases respectively, with 13 bases between them. Germline lookup yields CDR1 MNHNS and CDR2 SASEGT. The CDR3 consists of 14 residues.

This clone was observed at least ten times. The V gene is TRBV5-1, the J gene TRBJ2-7; tentative D call: TRBD2 (6 bases). Trimming cost V 4 bases and J 5 bases, with 13 bases left between them. Germline lookup yields CDR1 SGHRS and CDR2 YFSETQ. The CDR3 has 13 amino acids. In nucleotides, the CDR3 is TGCGCCAGCAGCCCCCTCGGGGGTCACGAGCAGTACTTC. Translated: CASSPLGGHEQYF.

This clone was observed many times. The rearrangement uses TRBV5-4 and TRBJ2-3; 10 bases align to TRBD2. CDR1 and CDR2 from the germline V gene are SGHNT and YYREEE (reference sequence). The V and J ends lost 0 bases and 4 bases, in that order; junction bases with no gene match: 8. This CDR3 is 17 amino acids long. CDR3 loop: CASSLGASGSISDTQYF. CDR3 DNA sequence: TGTGCCAGCAGCTTGGGGGCTAGCGGGAGTATTTCAGATACGCAGTATTTT.

The chain has TRBV29-1 and TRBJ1-3, with D hard to call. The CDR3 has 15 amino acids. Per the germline V gene, CDR1 is SQVTM and CDR2 is ANQGSEA. Trimming removed 3 bases from V and 0 bases from J, with 12 bases in between. DNA of the CDR3: TGCAGCGTTGAGTTGGGCGGGAACTCTGGAAACACCATATATTTT. Translation: CSVELGGNSGNTIYF. Filled out from reference TRBV29-1 and TRBJ1-3, the complete variable domain reads SAVISQKPSRDICQRGTSLTIQCQVDSQVTMMFWYRQQPGQSLTLIATANQGSEATYESGFVIDKFPISRPNLTFSTLTVSNMSPEDSSIYLCSVELGGNSGNTIYFGEGSWLTVV.

This clone was observed a few times. The same CDR3 also results from other DNA sequences found in this sample. The chain has TRBV5-1 and TRBJ2-2; tentative D call: TRBD1 (6 bases). V gave up 2 bases and J gave up 6 bases, with 23 bases separating them. This CDR3 is 18 amino acids long. The germline V gene encodes CDR1 SGHRS and CDR2 YFSETQ. The CDR3 DNA is TGCGCCAGCAGCTTCTCCCCCGGTGGGGACACCTTTGCCGGGGAGCTGTTTTTT. Translated: CASSFSPGGDTFAGELFF.

The chain is built from TRBV7-6 and TRBJ1-2, with 7 bases identical to TRBD1. The CDR3 consists of 17 residues. J was trimmed by 0 bases and V by 2 bases; bases with no gene match: 9. CDR1 and CDR2 from the germline V gene are SGHVS and FNYEAQ. The CDR3 sequence: CASSLNPAGQANYGYTF. The CDR3 coding sequence is TGTGCCAGCAGCTTAAATCCGGCAGGACAGGCTAACTATGGCTACACCTTC.

This clone was seen at least ten times. V usage is TRBV18 and J usage is TRBJ2-7; 7 nucleotides align to TRBD1. The CDR3 runs to 16 residues. The V gene end was trimmed by 0 bases and the J gene end by 2 bases; junction bases not matched to a gene: 7. Germline V gene sequence: CDR1 KGHSH, CDR2 LQKENI. CDR3 sequence: CASSPPGGRGPYEQYF. The CDR3 nucleotides are TGTGCCAGCTCACCACCAGGGGGCCGGGGCCCCTACGAGCAGTACTTC. Filled out from reference TRBV18 and TRBJ2-7, the complete variable domain reads NAGVMQNPRHLVRRRGQEARLRCSPMKGHSHVYWYRQLPEEGLKFMVYLQKENIIDESGMPKERFSAEFPKEGPSILRIQQVVRGDSAAYFCASSPPGGRGPYEQYFGPGTRLTVT.

In regard to this clone: A read error may account for a junction end that differs from germline. The chain has TRBV29-1 and TRBJ2-1; D gene uncertain. Germline CDR1 and CDR2: SQVTM and ANQGSEA. There are 11 residues in the CDR3. As DNA, the CDR3 is TGCAGCGTTGAATTGCGGAATGAGCAGCTCTTC. This encodes CSVELRNEQLF.

The V and J genes are TRBV4-1 and TRBJ2-3, with 7 bases aligning to TRBD1. Trimming took 1 base from V and 2 from J; bases not matched to a gene: 12. Germline V gene data show CDR1 as MGHRA and CDR2 as YSYEKL. The CDR3 has 18 amino acids. DNA of the CDR3: TGCGCCAGCAGCCAAGGTTCCCTACCGGGACAGAACACAGATACGCAGTATTTT. Translation: CASSQGSLPGQNTDTQYF.

This clone was observed many times. The V call is TRBV7-6, the J call TRBJ2-2, with a weak D call TRBD1 (6 bases). The CDR3 is 18 residues long. Germline V CDR1 and CDR2: SGHVS, FNYEAQ. The V end was cut by 1 base, the J end by 5 bases, with 20 bases between. The CDR3 reads CASSLGLGGYQGTGELFF. In DNA, the CDR3 is TGTGCCAGCAGCTTAGGGCTAGGCGGATACCAGGGGACCGGGGAGCTGTTTTTT. Filled out from reference TRBV7-6 and TRBJ2-2, the complete variable domain reads GAGVSQSPRYKVTKRGQDVALRCDPISGHVSLYWYRQALGQGPEFLTYFNYEAQQDKSGLPNDRFSAERPEGSISTLTIQRTEQRDSAMYRCASSLGLGGYQGTGELFFGEGSRLTVL.